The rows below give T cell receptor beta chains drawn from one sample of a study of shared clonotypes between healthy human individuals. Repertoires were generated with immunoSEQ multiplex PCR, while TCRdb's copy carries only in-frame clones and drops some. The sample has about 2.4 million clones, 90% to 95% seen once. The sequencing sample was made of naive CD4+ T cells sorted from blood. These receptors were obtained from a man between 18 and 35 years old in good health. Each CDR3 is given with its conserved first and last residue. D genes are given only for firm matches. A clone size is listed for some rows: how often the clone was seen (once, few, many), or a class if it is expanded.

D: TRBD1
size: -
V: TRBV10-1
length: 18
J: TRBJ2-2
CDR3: CASSESLRDRENTGELFF
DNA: TGCGCCAGCAGTGAGTCTTTGAGGGACAGGGAGAACACCGGGGAGCTGTTTTTT

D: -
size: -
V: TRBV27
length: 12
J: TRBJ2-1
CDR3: CASGRDYNEQFF
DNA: TGTGCCAGCGGGAGAGACTACAATGAGCAGTTCTTC

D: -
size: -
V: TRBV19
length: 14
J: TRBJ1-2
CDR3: CASIISAGPYGYTF
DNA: TGTGCCAGTATAATTTCGGCAGGGCCCTATGGCTACACCTTC

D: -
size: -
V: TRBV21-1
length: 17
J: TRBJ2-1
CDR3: CASSKGLSGGIYNEQFF
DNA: TGTGCCAGCAGCAAAGGCCTAAGCGGGGGGATCTACAATGAGCAGTTCTTC

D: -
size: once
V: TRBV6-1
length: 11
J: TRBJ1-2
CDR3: CASTETGRPTF
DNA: TGTGCCAGCACAGAGACAGGACGCCCCACCTTC

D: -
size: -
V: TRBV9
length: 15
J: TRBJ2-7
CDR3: CASSVSDVSSYEQYF
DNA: TGTGCCAGCAGCGTTAGTGACGTAAGCTCCTACGAGCAGTACTTC

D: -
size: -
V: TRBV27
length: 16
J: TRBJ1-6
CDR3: CASSLLGNSYNSPLHF
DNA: TGTGCCAGCAGTCTTTTGGGCAATTCCTATAATTCACCCCTCCACTTT

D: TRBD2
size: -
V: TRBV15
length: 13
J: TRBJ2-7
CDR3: CATSREGPYEQYF
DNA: TGTGCCACCTCGAGGGAGGGTCCCTACGAGCAGTACTTC

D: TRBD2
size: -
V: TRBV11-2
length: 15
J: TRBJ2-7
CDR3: CASSLVAGGIYEQYF
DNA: TGTGCCAGCAGCTTAGTTGCGGGAGGTATCTACGAGCAGTACTTC

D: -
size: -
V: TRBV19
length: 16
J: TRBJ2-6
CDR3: CASSIGWNSGANVLTF
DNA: TGTGCCAGTAGTATAGGTTGGAACTCTGGGGCCAACGTCCTGACTTTC

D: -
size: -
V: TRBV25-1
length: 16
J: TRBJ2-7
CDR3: CASSELDSALTYEQYF
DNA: TGTGCCAGCAGTGAATTAGACTCCGCCTTGACCTACGAGCAGTACTTC

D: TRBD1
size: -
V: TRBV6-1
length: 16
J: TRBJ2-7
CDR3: CASSDQLTGGLYEQYF
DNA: TGTGCCAGCAGTGATCAATTGACAGGGGGTCTTTATGAGCAGTACTTC

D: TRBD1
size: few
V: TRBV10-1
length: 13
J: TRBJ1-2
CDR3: CASSPGTDYGYTF
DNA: TGCGCCAGCAGCCCCGGGACAGACTATGGCTACACCTTC

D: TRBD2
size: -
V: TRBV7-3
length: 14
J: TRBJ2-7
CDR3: CASSLAGGTYEQYF
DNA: TGTGCCAGCAGCTTAGCGGGGGGGACCTACGAGCAGTACTTC

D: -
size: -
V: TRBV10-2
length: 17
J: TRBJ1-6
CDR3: CASSELSWGQGNSPLHF
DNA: TGCGCCAGCAGTGAGTTATCTTGGGGTCAGGGGAATTCACCCCTCCACTTT

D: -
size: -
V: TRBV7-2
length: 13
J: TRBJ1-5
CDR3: CASSLYGNQPQHF
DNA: TGTGCCAGCAGCTTATATGGCAATCAGCCCCAGCATTTT

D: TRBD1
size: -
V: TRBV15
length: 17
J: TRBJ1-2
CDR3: CATSRGGTVPKGDGYTF
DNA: TGTGCCACCAGCAGAGGCGGGACAGTCCCCAAGGGCGATGGCTACACCTTC

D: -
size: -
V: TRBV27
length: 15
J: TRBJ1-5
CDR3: CASSGGSFGGQPQHF
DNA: TGTGCCAGCAGTGGGGGCTCATTTGGGGGTCAGCCCCAGCATTTT

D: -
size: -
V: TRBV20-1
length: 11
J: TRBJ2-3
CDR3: CSASVADTQYF
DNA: TGCAGTGCTAGCGTGGCAGATACGCAGTATTTT

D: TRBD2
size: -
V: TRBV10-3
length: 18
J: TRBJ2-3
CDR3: CAISESSLAGVRTDTQYF
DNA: TGTGCCATCAGTGAGTCGTCACTAGCGGGAGTCCGCACAGATACGCAGTATTTT

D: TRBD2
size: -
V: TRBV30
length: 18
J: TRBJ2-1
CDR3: CAWSVPLAGGPGRDEQFF
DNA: TGTGCCTGGAGTGTACCACTAGCGGGGGGGCCGGGCCGCGATGAGCAGTTCTTC

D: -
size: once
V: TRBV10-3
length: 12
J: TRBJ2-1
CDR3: CAISVGRGEQFF
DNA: TGTGCCATCTCTGTGGGGCGTGGTGAGCAGTTCTTC

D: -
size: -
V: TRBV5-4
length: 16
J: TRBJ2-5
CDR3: CASSRQQGQAFETQYF
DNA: TGTGCCAGCAGCCGTCAACAGGGTCAGGCGTTTGAGACCCAGTACTTC

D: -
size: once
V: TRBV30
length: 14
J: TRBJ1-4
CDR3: CAWSRGATNEKLFF
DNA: TGTGCCTGGAGTCGGGGGGCGACTAATGAAAAACTGTTTTTT

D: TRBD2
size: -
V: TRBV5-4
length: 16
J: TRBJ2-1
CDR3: CASSLATSGRSAEQFF
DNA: TGTGCCAGCAGCTTGGCGACTAGCGGGAGATCGGCTGAGCAGTTCTTC

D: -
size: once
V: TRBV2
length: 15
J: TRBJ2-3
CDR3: CASSPTSSRTDTQYF
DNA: TGTGCCAGCAGTCCTACTAGCTCCCGCACAGATACGCAGTATTTT

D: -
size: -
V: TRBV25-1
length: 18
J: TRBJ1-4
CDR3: CASSEAKTGFATNEKLFF
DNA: TGTGCCAGCAGTGAAGCTAAGACAGGATTTGCAACTAATGAAAAACTGTTTTTT

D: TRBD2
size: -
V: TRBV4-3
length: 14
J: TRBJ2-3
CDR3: CASSQGLEADTQYF
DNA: TGCGCCAGCAGCCAGGGACTAGAAGCAGATACGCAGTATTTT

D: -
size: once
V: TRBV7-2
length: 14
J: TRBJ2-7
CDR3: CASSLMGQYYEQYF
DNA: TGTGCCAGCAGCTTAATGGGTCAGTACTACGAGCAGTACTTC

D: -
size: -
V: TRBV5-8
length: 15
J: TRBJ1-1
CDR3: CASSLLGEMNTEAFF
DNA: TGTGCCAGCAGCTTGCTCGGGGAAATGAACACTGAAGCTTTCTTT

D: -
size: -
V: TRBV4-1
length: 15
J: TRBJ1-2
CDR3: CASSQGVISNYGYTF
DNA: TGCGCCAGCAGCCAAGGGGTAATTTCGAACTATGGCTACACCTTC

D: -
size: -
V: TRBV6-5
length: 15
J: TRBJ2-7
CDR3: CASSYAYRATYEQYF
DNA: TGTGCCAGCAGTTACGCATACAGGGCCACCTACGAGCAGTACTTC

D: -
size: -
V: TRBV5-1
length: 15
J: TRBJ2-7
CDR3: CASRDRLGRFYEQYF
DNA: TGCGCCAGCAGGGACCGGCTTGGGCGGTTCTACGAGCAGTACTTC

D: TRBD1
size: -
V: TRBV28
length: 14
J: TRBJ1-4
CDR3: CASSPGTGNEKLFF
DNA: TGTGCCAGCAGCCCCGGGACAGGGAATGAAAAACTGTTTTTT

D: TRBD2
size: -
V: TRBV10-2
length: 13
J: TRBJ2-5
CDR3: CASRGGYGETQYF
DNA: TGCGCCAGCAGGGGGGGGTACGGAGAGACCCAGTACTTC

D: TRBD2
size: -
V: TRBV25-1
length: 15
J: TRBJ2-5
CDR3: CASSEASGGQETQYF
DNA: TGTGCCAGCAGTGAAGCCAGCGGGGGCCAAGAGACCCAGTACTTC

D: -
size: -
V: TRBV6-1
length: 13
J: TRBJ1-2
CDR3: CASSREGLKGYTF
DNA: TGTGCCAGCAGTCGCGAGGGGCTGAAGGGCTACACCTTC

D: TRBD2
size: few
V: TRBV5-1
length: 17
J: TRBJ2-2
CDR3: CASSLMLLAGGAGELFF
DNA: TGCGCCAGCAGCTTGATGTTACTAGCGGGAGGGGCCGGGGAGCTGTTTTTT

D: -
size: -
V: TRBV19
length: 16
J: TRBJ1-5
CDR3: CASSIGGGMSNQPQHF
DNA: TGTGCCAGTAGTATAGGGGGCGGGATGAGCAATCAGCCCCAGCATTTT

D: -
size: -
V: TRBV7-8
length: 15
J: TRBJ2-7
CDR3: CASSLVSTIPYEQYF
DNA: TGTGCCAGCAGCTTAGTCAGTACAATCCCCTACGAGCAGTACTTC

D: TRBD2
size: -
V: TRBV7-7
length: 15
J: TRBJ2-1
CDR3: CASIQRERSYNEQFF
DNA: TGTGCTAGCATCCAGCGGGAGAGATCCTACAATGAGCAGTTCTTC

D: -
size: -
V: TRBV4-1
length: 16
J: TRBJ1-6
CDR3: CASSQDKGSYNSPLHF
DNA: TGCGCCAGCAGCCAAGATAAAGGCAGTTATAATTCACCCCTCCACTTT

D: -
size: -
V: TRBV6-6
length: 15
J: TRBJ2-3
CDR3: CASSPTFLSTDTQYF
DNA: TGTGCCAGCAGTCCCACCTTCTTAAGCACAGATACGCAGTATTTT

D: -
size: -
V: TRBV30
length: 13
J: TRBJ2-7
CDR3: CAWSADVVGKQYF
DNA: TGTGCCTGGAGTGCCGACGTGGTCGGGAAGCAGTACTTC

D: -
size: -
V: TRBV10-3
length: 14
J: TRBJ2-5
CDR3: CAISERGSQETQYF
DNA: TGTGCCATCAGTGAGAGGGGTAGCCAAGAGACCCAGTACTTC

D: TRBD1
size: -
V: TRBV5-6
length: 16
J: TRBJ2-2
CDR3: CASSPSTGQYTGELFF
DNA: TGTGCCAGCAGTCCGTCGACGGGACAGTACACCGGGGAGCTGTTTTTT

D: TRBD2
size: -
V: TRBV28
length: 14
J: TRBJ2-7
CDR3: CASRPSGVTYEQYF
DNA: TGTGCCAGCAGGCCTAGCGGGGTTACCTACGAGCAGTACTTC

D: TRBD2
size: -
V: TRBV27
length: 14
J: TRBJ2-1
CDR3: CASRPLAANNEQFF
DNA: TGTGCCAGCAGGCCACTAGCGGCTAACAATGAGCAGTTCTTC

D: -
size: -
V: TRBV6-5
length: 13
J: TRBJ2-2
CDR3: CASSSGFAGELFF
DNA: TGTGCCAGCAGTTCCGGGTTTGCCGGGGAGCTGTTTTTT

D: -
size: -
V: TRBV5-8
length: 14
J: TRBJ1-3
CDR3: CASSFGQFGNTIYF
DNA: TGTGCCAGCAGCTTTGGGCAGTTTGGAAACACCATATATTTT

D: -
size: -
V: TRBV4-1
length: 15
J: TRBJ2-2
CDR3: CASSMPGVGTGELFF
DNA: TGCGCCAGCAGCATGCCGGGGGTCGGCACCGGGGAGCTGTTTTTT

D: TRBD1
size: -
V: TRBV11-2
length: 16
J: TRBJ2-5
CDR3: CASSPTWTGAKETQYF
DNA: TGTGCCAGCAGCCCGACCTGGACAGGGGCCAAAGAGACCCAGTACTTC

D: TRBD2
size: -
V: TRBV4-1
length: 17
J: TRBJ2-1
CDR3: CASSQDLSGSSYNEQFF
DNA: TGCGCCAGCAGCCAAGATTTGAGCGGGAGCTCGTACAATGAGCAGTTCTTC

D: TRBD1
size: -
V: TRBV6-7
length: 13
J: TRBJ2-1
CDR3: CASGTVSYNEQFF
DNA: TGTGCCAGCGGGACAGTCTCCTACAATGAGCAGTTCTTC

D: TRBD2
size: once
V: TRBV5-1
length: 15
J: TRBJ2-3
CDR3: CASSLREGVTDTQYF
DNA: TGCGCCAGCAGCCTGCGGGAGGGGGTCACAGATACGCAATATTTT